One sample yielded the 30 T cell receptor beta chains listed below, sequenced in a study of blood T cell repertoires in COVID-19. Method: immunoSEQ multiplex PCR; TCRdb's copy keeps in-frame clones and lacks some. Altogether roughly 33,000 clones are present, around 88% being singletons, with the ten largest covering around 6.9%. Sequencing was done on a sample of peripheral blood. The receptors originated from a human donor in a cohort sampled during active COVID-19.

The chain carries TRBV5-1 and TRBJ2-7; D gene unclear. This CDR3 region has 13 residues. Germline CDR1 reads SGHRS; CDR2 reads YFSETQ. V lost 0 bases and J lost 4, with 8 bases in between. The CDR3 bases are TGCGCCAGCAGCTTGGTCTCGGGTTACGAGCAGTACTTC. Protein sequence: CASSLVSGYEQYF.

This clone was observed once. The chain has TRBV11-3 and TRBJ2-3; TRBD2 might be the D (5 bases). CDR1 is SGHNT and CDR2 is YENEEA in the germline V gene. The V and J ends lost 5 bases and 0 bases respectively, with 12 bases between them. The CDR3 runs 15 residues. CDR3 in amino acids: CASSPGFTSTDTQYF. CDR3 nucleotide sequence: TGTGCCAGCAGCCCGGGGTTTACTAGCACAGATACGCAGTATTTT.

The chain couples TRBV9 to TRBJ2-3; 12 nucleotides agree with TRBD2. The CDR3 covers 17 residues. Trimming cost V 4 bases and J 4 bases; bases outside gene matches: 10. Germline lookup yields CDR1 SGDLS and CDR2 YYNGEE. The CDR3 spells CASSPGTSGWEADTQYF. In DNA, the CDR3 is TGTGCCAGCAGCCCAGGGACTAGCGGGTGGGAGGCAGATACGCAGTATTTT.

This chain links TRBV11-2 with TRBJ2-5, with D tentatively TRBD2 (7 bases). V dropped 2 bases and J dropped 5 bases, with 12 bases sitting between them. Germline V gene sequence: CDR1 SGHAT, CDR2 FQNNGV. This CDR3 region has 14 residues. The CDR3 DNA reads as TGTGCCAGCAGCTTACTTGGGGGGGCGGAGACCCAGTACTTC. Translation: CASSLLGGAETQYF.

J is TRBJ1-2 and V is TRBV18, with 10 positions matching TRBD1. The CDR3 sequence is 17 residues long. Germline values: CDR1 KGHSH, CDR2 LQKENI. Trimming at V came to 1 base and at J to 2 bases, leaving 7 bases not matched to a gene. CDR3 sequence: CASSPLGQGRLNYGYTF. In DNA, the CDR3 is TGTGCCAGCTCACCACTGGGACAGGGGAGGCTAAACTATGGCTACACCTTC.

The V gene is TRBV7-8, the J gene TRBJ2-5; D may be TRBD2 (5 bases). Trimming removed 5 bases from V and 4 bases from J, with 11 bases in between. Germline V gives CDR1 SGHVS, CDR2 FQNEAQ. The CDR3 is made up of 13 amino acids. The CDR3 DNA sequence: TGTGCCAGCAGCCCGGGGAGTTCAGAGACCCAGTACTTC. Translated: CASSPGSSETQYF.

V is TRBV11-2 and J is TRBJ2-5; no clear D gene. Trimming shortened V by 5 bases and J by 5 bases, and 15 bases separated the two germline ends. CDR3 length: 14 residues. Germline loops: CDR1 SGHAT, CDR2 FQNNGV. The CDR3 sequence: CASSLQGSRETQYF. The CDR3 DNA is TGTGCCAGCAGCCTACAAGGCAGCAGGGAGACCCAGTACTTC.

The chain carries TRBV28 and TRBJ2-5; 10 bases align to TRBD1. The CDR3 is 17 residues long. The J segment lost 0 bases and the V segment lost 3 bases, leaving 7 bases of the junction unmatched. Germline values: CDR1 MDHEN, CDR2 SYDVKM. The CDR3 DNA follows: TGTGCCAGCAGTTTCGGCCGGACAGGGGGGTACCAAGAGACCCAGTACTTC. Its protein is CASSFGRTGGYQETQYF. Variable domain in full (rest from reference TRBV28 and TRBJ2-5): DVKVTQSSRYLVKRTGEKVFLECVQDMDHENMFWYRQDPGLGLRLIYFSYDVKMKEKGDIPEGYSVSREKKERFSLILESASTNQTSMYLCASSFGRTGGYQETQYFGPGTRLLVL.

The CDR3 sequence is CASSRQGSSTDTQYF. CDR3 sequence (DNA): TGTGCCAGCAGCCGACAGGGATCCAGCACAGATACGCAGTATTTT. The chain carries TRBV6-5 and TRBJ2-3; TRBD1 agrees at 7 bases. There are 15 residues in the CDR3. The trim removed 6 bases at V and 0 bases at J, leaving 6 bases unmatched. Germline CDR1 and CDR2: MNHEY and SVGAGI.

The chain links TRBV12-5 to TRBJ2-1; 8 nucleotides agree with TRBD1. Germline V gene sequence: CDR1 LGHNT, CDR2 FRNRAP. CDR3 size: 15 residues. The J segment lost 6 bases and the V segment lost 5 bases, leaving 9 bases of the junction unmatched. The CDR3 sequence is CASGLTQGALNEQFF. CDR3 DNA: TGTGCTAGTGGTCTCACGCAGGGGGCGCTCAATGAGCAGTTCTTC.

This chain uses TRBV5-1 with TRBJ2-3, with 13 positions matching TRBD2. After removal of 5 bases from V and 2 bases from J, the junction contained 5 bases not matched to a gene. The CDR3 extends over 16 amino acids. The germline V gene encodes CDR1 SGHRS and CDR2 YFSETQ. CDR3 loop: CASRLGTSGATDTQYF. CDR3 in DNA: TGCGCCAGCAGATTAGGGACTAGCGGGGCCACAGATACGCAGTATTTT.

The V and J genes are TRBV28 and TRBJ2-6; tentatively, D is TRBD2 (6 bases). Trimming took off 5 bases at V and 0 bases at J, with 17 bases between the two ends. CDR3 length: 18 residues. From germline, CDR1 is MDHEN and CDR2 SYDVKM. In DNA, the CDR3 is TGTGCCAGCAGTCTCCTTTTAGCGGAGACCTCTGGGGCCAACGTCCTGACTTTC. Translation gives CASSLLLAETSGANVLTF.

The rearrangement joins TRBV5-6 to TRBJ2-3; D is possibly TRBD2 (6 bases). CDR3 size: 14 residues. The V and J ends lost 4 bases and 0 bases respectively, with 9 bases between them. Per the germline V gene, CDR1 is SGHDT and CDR2 is YYEEEE. CDR3 in DNA: TGTGCCAGCAGCGCGGGGCTTAGCACAGATACGCAGTATTTT. This sequence encodes CASSAGLSTDTQYF.

The V gene is TRBV11-2, the J gene TRBJ1-5, with D perhaps matching TRBD1 (5 bases). V lost 5 bases and J 4 bases, leaving 12 bases between the germline ends. CDR3 length: 14 amino acids. Germline V lookup: CDR1 SGHAT, CDR2 FQNNGV. The CDR3 DNA is TGTGCCAGCAGCCTCGGACAAGTTAATCAGCCCCAGCATTTT. Encoded protein: CASSLGQVNQPQHF.

The rearrangement uses TRBV24-1 and TRBJ2-5; D is undetermined. This CDR3 is 13 amino acids long. V lost 2 bases to trimming and J lost 5 bases, with 8 bases between them. Germline CDR1 KGHDR, CDR2 SFDVKD. The CDR3 protein is CATSDSESETQYF. For the CDR3, the DNA is TGTGCCACCAGTGATTCGGAGAGTGAGACCCAGTACTTC.

This chain connects TRBV19 to TRBJ2-7, with 8 bases that match TRBD1. CDR3 length: 15 amino acids. V was clipped by 4 bases and J by 2 bases; unmatched bases: 7. CDR1 and CDR2 from the germline V gene are LNHDA and SQIVND (reference sequence). Here the CDR3 reads CASSTDRGSTYEQYF. CDR3 bases: TGTGCCAGTAGTACAGACAGGGGATCAACCTACGAGCAGTACTTC.

The V and J genes are TRBV7-9 and TRBJ2-7; TRBD1 is a possible D gene (5 bases). Trimming shortened V by 2 bases and J by 2 bases, and 10 bases separated the two germline ends. There are 14 residues in the CDR3. Germline CDR1 reads SEHNR; CDR2 reads FQNEAQ (reference sequence). The CDR3 DNA reads TGTGCCAGCAGCTTATTAGGACATCCCTACGAGCAGTACTTC. Translating gives CASSLLGHPYEQYF.

J is TRBJ2-1 and V is TRBV6-2 or TRBV6-3, with D uncertain. The CDR3 consists of 11 residues. From germline, CDR1 is MNHEY and CDR2 SVGEGT. V was trimmed by 6 bases and J by 8 bases, leaving 8 bases between them. CDR3 in amino acids: CASSPLYEQFF. The CDR3, as DNA: TGTGCCAGCAGCCCCCTTTATGAGCAGTTCTTC.

The V gene is TRBV7-2, the J gene TRBJ2-7, with 8 bases identical to TRBD1. The CDR3 contains 15 residues. Germline CDR1 SGHTA, CDR2 FQGNSA. Trimming cost V 5 bases and J 1 base; bases outside gene matches: 7. The CDR3 loop is CASSTLGQGSYEQYF. The CDR3 DNA reads TGTGCCAGCAGCACCCTTGGACAGGGATCCTACGAGCAGTACTTC. Using reference TRBV7-2 and TRBJ2-7 for the parts outside the CDR3, the full variable domain is GAGVSQSPSNKVTEKGKDVELRCDPISGHTALYWYRQSLGQGLEFLIYFQGNSAPDKSGLPSDRFSAERTGGSVSTLTIQRTQQEDSAVYLCASSTLGQGSYEQYFGPGTRLTVT.

The chain carries TRBV13 and TRBJ2-1, with D possibly being TRBD2 (10 bases). Germline CDR1 is PRHDT and CDR2 is FYEKMQ (reference sequence). The CDR3 loop spans 20 amino acids. Trimming took 6 bases from V and 7 from J, leaving 34 bases between them. CDR3 loop: CASRPPGQGLLAGVWNEQFF. The DNA for the CDR3 is TGTGCCAGCAGACCCCCGGGACAGGGTCTTCTAGCGGGAGTGTGGAATGAGCAGTTCTTC.

The V and J genes are TRBV3-1 (or the pseudogene TRBV3-2) and TRBJ2-7, with 8 bases lining up with TRBD1. The germline V gene encodes CDR1 LGHDT and CDR2 YNNKEL (reference sequence). This CDR3 has 14 amino acids. The ends lost 5 bases at V and 4 bases at J; junction bases unmatched: 7. In DNA, the CDR3 is TGTGCCAGCAGCTCCCCCGACAGGGGATACGAGCAGTACTTC. It specifies CASSSPDRGYEQYF.

In its sample, this clone was seen once. The J gene is TRBJ2-1, the V gene TRBV7-6, with a weak D call TRBD2 (6 bases). The germline V and J ends were trimmed by 5 bases and 5 bases, with 19 bases remaining between them. The germline V gene has CDR1 SGHVS and CDR2 FNYEAQ. The length of the CDR3 is 16 residues. The CDR3 DNA reads TGTGCCAGCAGCCCTTACGCGGGGACGGGAAACAATGAGCAGTTCTTC. Translated, it gives CASSPYAGTGNNEQFF.

The CDR3 loop is CASSGATSGGPQEQFF. CDR3 coding DNA: TGCGCCAGCAGTGGGGCGACTAGCGGGGGCCCTCAAGAGCAGTTCTTC. The chain joins TRBV10-1 to TRBJ2-1; 12 bases align to TRBD2. Germline V lookup: CDR1 WNHNN, CDR2 SYGVQD (reference sequence). The junction had 11 bases not matched to a gene; V was cut back by 4 bases and J by 10 bases. The CDR3 consists of 16 residues.

This clone was recorded once. CDR3 DNA: TGTGCCAGCAGCTGGACAGTGGGCACTGAAGCTTTCTTT. As protein: CASSWTVGTEAFF. The gene calls are TRBV6-5 and TRBJ1-1; perhaps TRBD1 as D (6 bases). The CDR3 runs 13 residues. Germline CDR1 and CDR2: MNHEY and SVGAGI. V shed 6 bases and J shed 4 bases, with 12 bases lying between them.

The chain combines TRBV5-1 with TRBJ2-7; 8 nucleotides align to TRBD2. This CDR3 contains 14 residues. Unmatched junction bases numbered 5, after V lost 4 bases and J lost 2 bases. Per germline, CDR1 SGHRS and CDR2 YFSETQ. In DNA form, the CDR3 reads TGCGCCAGCAGCCCCCAAGCGGGAGCCTACGAGCAGTACTTC. Its translation: CASSPQAGAYEQYF.

V usage is TRBV21-1 and J usage is TRBJ2-7; TRBD1, as called in the table, went unchecked against the DNA. TRBV21-1 represents a pseudogene. The CDR3 length is 20 residues. The DNA of the CDR3 is TGTGCCAGCAAGGTTAGACCGAGGGACAAGGGACACCCGGCCCCCTACGAGCAGTACTTC. The encoded protein is CASKVRPRDKGHPAPYEQYF.

V and J are TRBV3-1 (or the pseudogene TRBV3-2) and TRBJ2-7; 7 nucleotides agree with TRBD2. J was trimmed by 7 bases and V by 1 base; bases with no gene match: 13. The CDR3 runs 16 residues. Per germline, CDR1 LGHDT and CDR2 YNNKEL (reference sequence). The CDR3 DNA sequence: TGTGCCAGCAGCCAAGGAGGGGTAGCGGGCCGTGGAGAGCAGTACTTC. Its protein product is CASSQGGVAGRGEQYF.

The chain employs TRBV21-1 and TRBJ1-4; the table calls TRBD1, which could not be checked here. TRBV21-1 is given as a pseudogene. This CDR3 is built from 19 residues. CDR3 loop: CASRSRPGQGISWNEKLFF. Here the CDR3 DNA reads TGTGCCAGCAGATCTAGGCCGGGACAGGGGATTTCTTGGAATGAAAAACTGTTTTTT.

V usage is TRBV6-5 and J usage is TRBJ1-2; D is undetermined. The germline gives CDR1 MNHEY, CDR2 SVGAGI. CDR3 length: 12 residues. The V gene lost 6 bases and the J gene lost 4 bases, with 9 bases spanning the gap. CDR3 sequence: CASRLGSYGYTF. In DNA form, the CDR3 reads TGTGCCAGCAGGCTCGGTTCCTATGGCTACACCTTC.

This chain links TRBV20-1 with TRBJ1-1; D may be TRBD1 (5 bases). Deletions cut 3 bases from V and 1 base from J, with 12 bases between. Looked up from germline, CDR1 is DFQATT and CDR2 is SNEGSKA (reference sequence). This CDR3 has 14 amino acids. In DNA, the CDR3 is TGCAGTGCTAGTCCCTGGACATCGAACACTGAAGCTTTCTTT. The encoded protein is CSASPWTSNTEAFF.